The entry below gives a single T cell receptor beta chain sequence along with its context. Its antigen is unidentified. This sample stems from a study of lymphopenia after photon versus proton radiotherapy. Broader study findings: Oligoclonal CD8+ Temra expansion after nadir drove photon patients' diversity drop. Survival link was tested only in deceased patients; proton benefit remains a possibility. Relative stability marked proton patients; photon patients lost diversity and naive cells.

This table comes from immunoSEQ multiplex PCR, and its TCRdb copy is limited to in-frame clones, with some not included. The sample contains over 25,000 clones, 75% to 90% of which appear only once. V lost 6 bases, J lost 4 bases, and 3 bases stayed unmatched. The CDR3 loop spans 13 amino acids. Germline CDR1 MDHEN, CDR2 SYDVKM. The sample here was peripheral blood, taken from a patient treated with photon-based radiotherapy. This sequence joins TRBV28 and TRBJ1-5; the match to TRBD1 covers 7 bases. This clonotype originated in a woman aged 45 to 65 with pancreatic cancer. CDR3 region: CASRRDRNQPQHF. Here the CDR3 DNA reads TGTGCCAGCAGACGGGACAGAAATCAGCCCCAGCATTTT.